The TCR beta chain under discussion was sequenced for a study of shared clonotypes between healthy human individuals. For genomic DNA, unsorted samples relied on around 93 million PBMCs. In the case of this clone: Its specificity is not known.

The germline CDR1 and CDR2 sequences are SQVTM and ANQGSEA. This CDR3 spans 13 amino acids. V lost 3 bases and J lost 7, with 15 bases in between. The table came from immunoSEQ multiplex PCR; TCRdb's copy has only in-frame clones and leaves some out. Of approximately 480,000 clones listed, nearly 80% are singletons. Regarding the study as a whole: Sampling involved blood alone; tissue repertoires likely differ.

The specimen sequenced was PBMCs. The sequence was obtained from a woman aged 35 to 49 in good health. Some clones in this sample may be carry-over from other donors' samples. The genes are TRBV29-1 and TRBJ1-2, with D unclear. CDR3 in amino acids: CSVDAAATGGYTF. CDR3 sequence (DNA): TGCAGCGTTGACGCGGCAGCGACTGGTGGCTACACCTTC.